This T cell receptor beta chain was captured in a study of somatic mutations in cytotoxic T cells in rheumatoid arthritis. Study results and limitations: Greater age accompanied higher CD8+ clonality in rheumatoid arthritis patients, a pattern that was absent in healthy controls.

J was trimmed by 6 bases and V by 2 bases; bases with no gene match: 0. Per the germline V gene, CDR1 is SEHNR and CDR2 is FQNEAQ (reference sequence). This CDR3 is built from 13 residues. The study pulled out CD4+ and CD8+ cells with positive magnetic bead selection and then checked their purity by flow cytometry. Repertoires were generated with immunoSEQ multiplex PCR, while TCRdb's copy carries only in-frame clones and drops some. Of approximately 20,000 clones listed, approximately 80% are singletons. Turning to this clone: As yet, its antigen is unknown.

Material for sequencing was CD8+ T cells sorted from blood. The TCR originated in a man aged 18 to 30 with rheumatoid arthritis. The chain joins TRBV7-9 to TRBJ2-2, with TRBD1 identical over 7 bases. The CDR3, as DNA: TGTGCCAGCAGCTTACAGGGGGCCGGGGAGCTGTTTTTT. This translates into CASSLQGAGELFF. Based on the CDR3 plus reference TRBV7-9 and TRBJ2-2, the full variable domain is DTGVSQNPRHKITKRGQNVTFRCDPISEHNRLYWYRQTLGQGPEFLTYFQNEAQLEKSRLLSDRFSAERPKGSFSTLEIQRTEQGDSAMYLCASSLQGAGELFFGEGSRLTVL.